This T cell receptor beta chain was sequenced in a study of blood T cell repertoires in COVID-19. Study information: The United States, Italy and Spain were the sources of the acute and convalescent COVID-19 samples.

As processed by the authors: From reference gene primer amplification, estimates of nucleated cell counts were derived. Only in-frame clones appear in the TCRdb table, and some are missing; sequencing was by immunoSEQ multiplex PCR. V and J calls and clone size are copied from that table; D and trimming were computed from the DNA. The sample carries roughly 160,000 clones, around 85% recorded once. Recruits, aged about 18 to 90 years, lived in 24 US areas. Participant-given clinical history determined each cohort assignment. The sequence was collected from a woman between 40 and 50 years old with acute COVID-19. The sequenced sample consisted of PBMCs or T cells enriched from blood (not recorded which).

CDR3 DNA sequence: TGCGCCAGCAGCTTACCGGGACAACCGAACACTGAAGCTTTCTTT. This encodes CASSLPGQPNTEAFF. The V gene is TRBV5-1, the J gene TRBJ1-1, with a possible D match to TRBD1 (6 bases). In germline, CDR1 is SGHRS, CDR2 YFSETQ. Trimming left V 2 bases short and J 1 base short, with 12 bases between. The CDR3 extends over 15 amino acids. The full variable domain, with the rest looked up from reference TRBV5-1 and TRBJ1-1, is KAGVTQTPRYLIKTRGQQVTLSCSPISGHRSVSWYQQTPGQGLQFLFEYFSETQRNKGNFPGRFSGRQFSNSRSEMNVSTLELGDSALYLCASSLPGQPNTEAFFGQGTRLTVV.